The rows below give T cell receptor beta chains drawn from one sample of a study of post-analysis software for immune sequencing data. Each CDR3 protein gets one entry after TCRdb re-called the PCR reads with MiXCR. The sample carries 400,000 to 500,000 distinct CDR3 sequences, roughly 40% recorded once. Sequenced sample: blood. Receptors originate from a girl between 2 and 10 years old with multiple sclerosis. Both conserved end residues are part of each CDR3. The D gene is left open where the match is weak. Rows may omit the clone size; those that give it use once, few, many or a size class.

D gene,J gene,clone size,V gene,CDR3 protein,CDR3 DNA
.,TRBJ1-1,.,TRBV7-9,CASSPHIGGNTEVFF,TGCGCCAGCAGCCCTCATATTGGGGGGAACACTGAAGTTTTCTTT
TRBD2,TRBJ2-1,.,TRBV27,CASSLVVTSGRGGSYNEQFF,TGTGCCAGCAGTTTAGTGGTGACTAGCGGGAGGGGAGGCTCCTACAATGAGCAGTTCTTC
.,TRBJ2-7,.,TRBV20-1,CSPGMTSIFSEQYF,TGCAGTCCTGGAATGACCTCGATCTTTTCCGAGCAGTACTTC
.,TRBJ2-5,few,TRBV11-2,CASSLAGSGLGSETQYF,TGTGCCAGCAGCTTAGCAGGGTCGGGTTTGGGGTCCGAGACCCAGTACTTC
TRBD1,TRBJ1-1,few,TRBV29-1,CSYGQAFPEAFF,TGCAGCTATGGACAGGCTTTCCCTGAAGCTTTCTTT
.,TRBJ1-4,.,TRBV5-1,CASSFNRPEREKLFF,TGCGCCAGCAGCTTTAACAGACCCGAAAGAGAAAAACTGTTTTTT
.,TRBJ1-5,few,TRBV12-3/TRBV12-4,CASSFLGVPLGNQPQHF,TGTGCCAGCAGTTTCTTGGGTGTCCCATTAGGGAATCAGCCCCAGCATTTT
TRBD1,TRBJ1-5,.,TRBV10-2,CASTGGYSNQPRHF,TGCGCCTCAACAGGGGGGTATAGCAATCAGCCCCGGCATTTT
TRBD1,TRBJ1-2,.,TRBV6-5,CASSLGQGGFNGYTF,TGTGCCAGCAGTCTTGGACAGGGGGGGTTTAATGGCTACACCTTC
.,TRBJ1-2,few,TRBV7-9,CASSLEVLYGYTF,TGTGCCAGCAGCTTAGAAGTCCTCTATGGCTACACCTTC
.,TRBJ1-1,.,TRBV29-1,CSARENTEAFF,TGCAGCGCAAGGGAGAACACTGAAGCTTTCTTT
.,TRBJ1-2,once,TRBV6-6,CATFFENYGYTF,TGTGCCACCTTTTTTGAGAACTATGGCTACACCTTC
.,TRBJ1-5,few,TRBV12-3/TRBV12-4,CASSSEAFNQPQHF,TGTGCCAGCAGTTCCGAGGCCTTCAATCAGCCCCAGCATTTT
TRBD2,TRBJ2-7,.,TRBV6-5,CASRRLAGGSWGEQYF,TGTGCCAGCAGGAGACTAGCGGGGGGTTCTTGGGGCGAGCAGTACTTC
TRBD2,TRBJ2-1,.,TRBV4-3,CASSQDPSGRSNEQFF,TGCGCCAGCAGCCAAGATCCCAGCGGGAGGAGTAATGAGCAGTTCTTC
TRBD1,TRBJ2-1,few,TRBV3-1,CASSRGQGAYNEQFF,TGTGCCAGCAGCCGGGGACAGGGTGCCTACAATGAGCAGTTCTTC
.,TRBJ1-5,.,TRBV7-9,CASSPLGVEGSQPQHF,TGTGCCAGCAGCCCCCTTGGGGTGGAAGGTAGTCAGCCCCAGCATTTT
.,TRBJ2-5,.,TRBV29-1,CSVFNLAYQETQYF,TGCAGCGTTTTTAACTTGGCGTACCAAGAGACCCAGTACTTC
.,TRBJ1-1,few,TRBV28,CASTQQTSNTEAFF,TGTGCCAGCACCCAACAGACCTCGAACACTGAAGCTTTCTTT
.,TRBJ2-3,few,TRBV27,CASSFGGVNTDTQYF,TGTGCCAGCAGTTTCGGCGGGGTCAACACAGATACGCAGTATTTT
.,TRBJ1-2,few,TRBV4-2,CASSQLNDGTVYGYTF,TGTGCCAGCAGCCAACTCAACGACGGGACGGTCTATGGCTACACCTTC
.,TRBJ2-5,once,TRBV28,CASSPDTYQETQYF,TGTGCCAGCAGTCCGGACACGTACCAAGAGACCCAGTACTTC
TRBD2,TRBJ2-1,.,TRBV10-3,CAISDRPSGSDEQFF,TGTGCCATCAGTGATCGTCCTAGCGGGAGTGATGAGCAGTTCTTC
TRBD1,TRBJ2-3,few,TRBV7-2,CASSLVGQGVWDTQYF,TGTGCCAGCAGCTTAGTAGGACAGGGGGTTTGGGATACGCAGTATTTT
TRBD2,TRBJ2-4,.,TRBV6-2/TRBV6-3,CASSYSGGNIQYF,TGTGCCAGCAGTTACTCCGGGGGGAACATTCAGTACTTC
.,TRBJ1-1,.,TRBV10-3,CAIQGQVGTEAFF,TGTGCCATCCAAGGGCAGGTGGGCACTGAAGCTTTCTTT
.,TRBJ1-5,.,TRBV20-1,CSASFRAGNQPQHF,TGCAGTGCTAGTTTTCGTGCGGGAAATCAGCCCCAGCATTTT
.,TRBJ2-2,few,TRBV28,CASGEENTGELFF,TGTGCCAGCGGGGAAGAGAACACCGGGGAGCTGTTTTTT
.,TRBJ2-7,.,TRBV7-6,CASSAPTPVGEQYF,TGTGCCAGCAGCGCCCCGACCCCGGTGGGGGAGCAGTACTTC
TRBD1,TRBJ1-6,.,TRBV5-1,CASSLGDRGLNSPLHF,TGCGCCAGCAGCTTGGGGGACAGGGGTTTGAATTCACCCCTCCACTTT
.,TRBJ1-5,.,TRBV20-1,CSALQLTGKGIPQHF,TGCAGTGCTCTACAACTTACAGGGAAAGGGATACCCCAGCATTTT
.,TRBJ2-7,few,TRBV4-1,CASSQTRALSYEQYF,TGCGCCAGCAGCCAAACCCGGGCCCTTTCCTACGAGCAGTACTTC
TRBD1,TRBJ1-1,.,TRBV11-2,CASSKDRAATEAFF,TGTGCCAGCAGCAAGGACAGGGCGGCCACTGAAGCTTTCTTT
.,TRBJ1-1,.,TRBV6-5,CASSSDGVDTEAFF,TGTGCCAGCAGTAGCGACGGCGTGGACACTGAAGCTTTCTTT
TRBD2,TRBJ2-5,few,TRBV9,CASGLTGTSVHPQYF,TGTGCCAGCGGCCTAACCGGGACTAGCGTACATCCCCAGTACTTC
.,TRBJ1-1,few,TRBV29-1,CSVVQGPNTEAFF,TGCAGCGTTGTGCAGGGGCCGAACACTGAAGCTTTCTTT
TRBD1,TRBJ1-2,.,TRBV2,CASSEEGAFGYTF,TGTGCCAGCAGTGAAGAGGGGGCGTTTGGCTACACCTTC
TRBD1,TRBJ2-7,few,TRBV7-8,CASSPRQGWDEQYF,TGTGCCAGCAGCCCCCGACAGGGATGGGACGAGCAGTACTTC
TRBD1,TRBJ1-1,.,TRBV20-1,CSAQGQGAFF,TGCAGTGCGCAGGGACAGGGGGCTTTCTTT
.,TRBJ2-7,few,TRBV10-3,CAISEGRGTYEQYF,TGTGCCATCAGTGAGGGGCGGGGTACCTACGAGCAGTACTTC